The next 7 T cell receptor beta chains were all read from a single sample in a study of shared clonotypes between healthy human individuals. Libraries were prepared by immunoSEQ multiplex PCR; TCRdb keeps only in-frame clonotypes and omits some of them. This sample has 730,000 or so clones, with approximately 79% found just once. Sequencing was done on a sample of memory CD4+ T cells sorted from blood. The subset is: CD45RA-negative fraction. All receptors derive from a woman between 25 and 40 years old in good health.

This sequence joins TRBV5-1 and TRBJ2-7; 9 bases map to TRBD1. CDR1 is SGHRS and CDR2 is YFSETQ in the germline V gene. J was trimmed by 1 base and V by 5 bases; bases with no gene match: 10. The CDR3 is 16 residues long. DNA of the CDR3: TGCGCCAGCAGGTGGGGTCTCGGGACAGGGTCCTACGAGCAGTACTTC. Protein product: CASRWGLGTGSYEQYF.

The chain is built from TRBV5-6 and TRBJ1-2; D gene uncertain. V was cut by 0 bases and J by 8 bases, with 17 bases left in between. Germline lookup yields CDR1 SGHDT and CDR2 YYEEEE. The CDR3 is made up of 15 amino acids. The CDR3 spells CASSLDAGVSIGYTF. CDR3 bases: TGTGCCAGCAGCTTGGACGCCGGGGTTTCCATAGGCTACACCTTC.

This clone showed up just once. The chain employs TRBV4-1 and TRBJ2-4; 8 bases are a match to TRBD1. The V gene's germline CDR1 is MGHRA and CDR2 YSYEKL. Trimming at V came to 1 base and at J to 1 base, leaving 9 bases not matched to a gene. CDR3 length: 18 residues. In DNA form, the CDR3 reads TGCGCCAGCAGCCAAGGTGGACAGGGAGTGAGGGCCAAAAACATTCAGTACTTC. Amino acid sequence: CASSQGGQGVRAKNIQYF.

The chain is built from TRBV11-3 and TRBJ2-3; 8 bases map to TRBD2. Germline V gene data show CDR1 as SGHNT and CDR2 as YENEEA. This CDR3 spans 14 amino acids. J lost 1 base, V lost 5 bases, and 2 bases had no gene match. This CDR3 reads CASSPGLGTDTQYF. The CDR3, as DNA: TGTGCCAGCAGCCCGGGACTAGGCACAGATACGCAGTATTTT.

The chain links TRBV5-1 to TRBJ1-1; D not certain. Trimming removed 0 bases from V and 2 bases from J, with 8 bases in between. Germline V lookup: CDR1 SGHRS, CDR2 YFSETQ. The CDR3 spans 14 residues. The CDR3 here is CASSLVLANTEAFF. The CDR3 DNA follows: TGCGCCAGCAGCTTGGTGCTAGCTAACACTGAAGCTTTCTTT.

This chain uses TRBV5-4 with TRBJ1-1; D not resolved. This CDR3 has 14 amino acids. Trimming cost V 4 bases and J 0 bases, with 10 bases left between them. Looked up from germline, CDR1 is SGHNT and CDR2 is YYREEE (reference sequence). DNA for the CDR3: TGTGCCAGCAGCCCAGGACGGGTGAACACTGAAGCTTTCTTT. Residues: CASSPGRVNTEAFF.

The J gene is TRBJ2-6, the V gene TRBV5-1; 10 nucleotides agree with TRBD1. In germline, CDR1 is SGHRS, CDR2 YFSETQ. The CDR3 is made up of 17 amino acids. Trimming took 4 bases from V and 0 from J; bases not matched to a gene: 4. The CDR3 protein is CASSMTGGASGANVLTF. CDR3 coding DNA: TGCGCCAGCAGCATGACAGGGGGCGCCTCTGGGGCCAACGTCCTGACTTTC.